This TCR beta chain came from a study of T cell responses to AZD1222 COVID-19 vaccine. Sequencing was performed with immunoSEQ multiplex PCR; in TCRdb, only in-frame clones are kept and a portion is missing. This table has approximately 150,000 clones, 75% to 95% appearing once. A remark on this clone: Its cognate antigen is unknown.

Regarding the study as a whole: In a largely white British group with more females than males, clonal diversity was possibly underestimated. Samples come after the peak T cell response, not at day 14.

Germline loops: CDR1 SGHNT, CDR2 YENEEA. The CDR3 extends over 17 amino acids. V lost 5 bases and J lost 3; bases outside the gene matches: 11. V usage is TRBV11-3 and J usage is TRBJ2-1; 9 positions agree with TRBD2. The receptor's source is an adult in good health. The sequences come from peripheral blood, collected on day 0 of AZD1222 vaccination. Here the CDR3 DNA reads TGTGCCAGCAGCCCGGCCCGTAGCGGGAGCGGCTACAATGAGCAGTTCTTC. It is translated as CASSPARSGSGYNEQFF.